This T cell receptor (beta chain) derives from a study of monozygotic twins with cystic fibrosis. This CDR3 contains 14 residues. Trimming left V 0 bases short and J 0 bases short, with 8 bases between. The germline V gene has CDR1 GTSNPN and CDR2 SVGIG (reference sequence). Using immunoSEQ multiplex PCR, the repertoire was profiled, and TCRdb retains in-frame clones only, with some absent. Here the sample spans 30,000 to 45,000 clones, over 75% being singletons. Worth noting for this clone: Its cognate antigen is unknown.

Findings and limits, study-wide: The repertoire was suggested to be naive-dominated, clonality median around 0.0095. Monozygotic CF twins shared more identical nucleotide clonotypes than unrelated patients. J usage was most co-twin-similar in 8 of 16 pairs, V in 13.

The chain joins TRBV30 to TRBJ1-1, with D hard to call. This clonotype was sampled from a girl aged 2 to 10 with cystic fibrosis. What was sequenced was blood. The DNA for the CDR3 is TGTGCCTGGAGTGTACCTGCCATGAACACTGAAGCTTTCTTT. Amino acid sequence: CAWSVPAMNTEAFF.